Shown below are 5 T cell receptor beta chains from a single sample sequenced in a study of identical twins. TCRdb processed the 5' RACE reads anew with MiXCR; each CDR3 protein has one entry. This sample has about 210,000 distinct CDR3 sequences, with roughly 10% found just once. The sample consisted of memory (CD45RO+) T cells sorted from blood. These TCRs come from a woman between 18 and 30 years old in good health.

The chain carries TRBV19 and TRBJ2-3; a weak D match, TRBD2 (5 bases). CDR1 LNHDA and CDR2 SQIVND come from the germline V gene (reference sequence). Trimming cost V 6 bases and J 2 bases, with 18 bases left between them. The CDR3 is made up of 16 amino acids. The CDR3 bases are TGTGCCAGTAGCCGCCTCTCGGGGTCGGTCACAGATACGCAGTATTTT. Amino acid sequence: CASSRLSGSVTDTQYF. Together with reference TRBV19 and TRBJ2-3, the CDR3 gives the full variable domain: DGGITQSPKYLFRKEGQNVTLSCEQNLNHDAMYWYRQDPGQGLRLIYYSQIVNDFQKGDIAEGYSVSREKKESFPLTVTSAQKNPTAFYLCASSRLSGSVTDTQYFGPGTRLTVL.

This clonotype was counted between two and nine times. The genes are TRBV3-1 and TRBJ2-1, with 11 bases matching TRBD2. Germline assignment: CDR1 LGHDT and CDR2 YNNKEL (reference sequence). This CDR3 is 18 amino acids long. Trimming cost V 4 bases and J 4 bases; bases outside gene matches: 12. CDR3 residues: CASSLRTSGPTPYNEQFF. The CDR3 coding sequence is TGTGCCAGCAGCCTACGGACTAGCGGGCCTACCCCTTACAATGAGCAGTTCTTC.

This clonotype has more than one count but fewer than ten. The rearrangement uses TRBV11-3 and TRBJ2-1; D may be TRBD2 (5 bases). V lost 8 bases to trimming and J lost 6 bases, with 11 bases between them. Germline V lookup: CDR1 SGHNT, CDR2 YENEEA. This CDR3 region has 12 residues. The CDR3 DNA follows: TGTGCCAGCGGCCCGGGGAGCAATGAGCAGTTCTTC. Amino acids: CASGPGSNEQFF.

The chain employs TRBV5-2 and TRBJ2-3; the table's D call, TRBD2, has no DNA check behind it. TRBV5-2 is shown as a pseudogene. CDR3 length: 18 amino acids. The CDR3 nucleotides are TGTGCCATGGGCCTCGGGACTAGCGGGGGGGACGTGGGAGATACGCAGTATTTT. This sequence encodes CAMGLGTSGGDVGDTQYF.

This rearrangement joins TRBV29-1 to TRBJ2-7; TRBD2 is a possible D gene (6 bases). CDR3 length equals 14 residues. Germline lookup yields CDR1 SQVTM and CDR2 ANQGSEA. Trimming pared 7 bases from V and 4 bases from J, leaving 20 bases between. This chain's CDR3 is CSAREADYIYEQYF. CDR3 nucleotide sequence: TGCAGCGCGAGAGAAGCGGACTACATTTACGAGCAGTACTTC.